The sequence of this T cell receptor (beta chain) was determined in a study of shared clonotypes between healthy human individuals. TCRdb keeps only in-frame clones here, not all; method: immunoSEQ multiplex PCR. The sample has about 500,000 clones; around 77% are singletons. Trimming pared 3 bases from V and 2 bases from J, leaving 16 bases between. Germline CDR1 and CDR2: LNHNV and YYDKDF (reference sequence). The CDR3 sequence is 16 residues long. The rearrangement links TRBV15 to TRBJ1-1, with a weak D call TRBD1 (5 bases). What was sequenced was PBMCs. This receptor was obtained from a woman in her thirties or forties in good health. Some clones in this sample may be carry-over from other donors' samples. Here the CDR3 reads CATSRAPGGGNTEAFF. The CDR3 DNA sequence: TGTGCCACCAGCAGGGCCCCTGGGGGTGGTAACACTGAAGCTTTCTTT.